The T cell receptor beta chain described here comes from a study of T cell responses to AZD1222 COVID-19 vaccine. Study-level information: Both about-4-week and about-12-week second-dose recipients were combined. Regarding the study as a whole: Seropositive status at baseline applied to only a handful of AZD1222 recipients.

On this clone itself: What it binds is not known.

The CDR3 is 15 amino acids. V lost 4 bases to trimming and J lost 8 bases, with 15 bases between them. CDR1 and CDR2 (germline): MNHEY, SVGEGT. Sequencing used immunoSEQ multiplex PCR; TCRdb keeps in-frame clones, though not all of them. The table shows roughly 170,000 clones, with approximately 90% occurring only once. The input for sequencing was peripheral blood, taken on day 0 of AZD1222 vaccination. The rearrangement uses TRBV6-2 or TRBV6-3 and TRBJ1-6; perhaps TRBD1 as D (6 bases). The TCR was taken from an adult in good health. CDR3 sequence: CASSSGQNLYSPLHF. CDR3 coding DNA: TGTGCCAGCAGTTCGGGACAAAACTTATATTCACCCCTCCACTTT.